Listed below are T cell receptor beta chains from one sample, sequenced in a study of technical replicates of blood from several donors. The assay was immunoSEQ multiplex PCR, and TCRdb's table has in-frame clones only and misses some. The table lists 75,000 to 100,000 clones, 85% to 95% of them singletons. The sequencing sample was made of T cells isolated from PBMCs. These receptors all come from a human donor in good health. CDR3s include the opening cysteine and the closing phenylalanine or tryptophan. Fields, in order: CDR3 length, J gene, V gene, clone size, D gene, CDR3 protein, CDR3 DNA. The D gene is left open where the match is weak. Rows give clone size only sometimes, using once, few, many, or a class for an expanded clone.

16 | TRBJ2-3 | TRBV4-1 | . | . | CASSVSAQLSTDTQYF | TGCGCCAGCAGCGTAAGCGCCCAGCTTTCCACAGATACGCAGTATTTT
16 | TRBJ2-7 | TRBV28 | . | TRBD2 | CASSSLLAGVNYEQYF | TGTGCCAGCAGTTCCCTTCTAGCGGGAGTAAACTACGAGCAGTACTTC
13 | TRBJ2-1 | TRBV7-8 | once | TRBD2 | CASSLTSGGEQFF | TGTGCCAGCAGCTTGACTAGCGGGGGGGAGCAGTTCTTC
15 | TRBJ2-3 | TRBV19 | once | . | CATTPASLSTDTQYF | TGTGCCACGACCCCGGCTAGTCTCAGCACAGATACGCAGTATTTT
15 | TRBJ2-1 | TRBV28 | once | TRBD2 | CASNVAGGLGNEQFF | TGTGCCAGCAACGTTGCGGGAGGACTGGGGAATGAGCAGTTCTTC
15 | TRBJ1-2 | TRBV7-9 | . | . | CASSPTGIANYGYTF | TGTGCCAGCAGCCCCACAGGTATAGCTAACTATGGCTACACCTTC
15 | TRBJ2-7 | TRBV9 | . | TRBD2 | CASSGGTSGAYEQYF | TGTGCCAGCAGCGGTGGGACTAGCGGTGCCTACGAGCAGTACTTC
16 | TRBJ2-1 | TRBV19 | . | TRBD2 | CASSIVAGGPGNEQFF | TGTGCCAGTAGTATAGTAGCGGGAGGGCCCGGCAATGAGCAGTTCTTC
13 | TRBJ1-4 | TRBV5-6 | . | . | CASSFMTVEKLFF | TGTGCCAGCAGCTTTATGACAGTAGAAAAACTGTTTTTT
16 | TRBJ2-2 | TRBV19 | . | . | CASSINFSGRTGELFF | TGTGCCAGTAGTATTAATTTTTCGGGTAGGACCGGGGAGCTGTTTTTT
11 | TRBJ2-4 | TRBV19 | . | . | CASRTVNIQYF | TGTGCCAGTCGGACAGTCAACATTCAGTACTTC
16 | TRBJ1-5 | TRBV5-8 | once | . | CASSSWTAGVDQPQHF | TGTGCCAGCAGCTCCTGGACGGCGGGGGTCGATCAGCCCCAGCATTTT
13 | TRBJ2-1 | TRBV4-3 | . | . | CASSQAADNEQFF | TGCGCCAGCAGCCAAGCAGCGGACAATGAGCAGTTCTTC
13 | TRBJ2-3 | TRBV29-1 | . | . | CSVETTSTDTQYF | TGCAGCGTTGAGACGACTAGCACAGATACGCAGTATTTT
19 | TRBJ1-5 | TRBV19 | . | TRBD1 | CASKSAGTGGESVNQPQHF | TGTGCCAGTAAATCAGCCGGGACAGGGGGCGAGAGTGTCAATCAGCCCCAGCATTTT
15 | TRBJ2-7 | TRBV27 | . | TRBD2 | CASKGSTSGGNEQYF | TGTGCCAGCAAGGGCTCCACTAGCGGAGGTAACGAGCAGTACTTC
16 | TRBJ1-3 | TRBV5-4 | . | . | CASQVGGGYSGNTIYF | TGTGCCAGCCAAGTGGGCGGGGGATACTCTGGAAACACCATATATTTT
15 | TRBJ2-7 | TRBV4-3 | . | . | CASSQESGSYYEQYF | TGCGCCAGCAGCCAAGAGAGTGGGAGTTACTACGAGCAGTACTTC
14 | TRBJ1-2 | TRBV27 | . | . | CASSLWPDNYGYTF | TGTGCCAGCAGTTTATGGCCAGATAACTATGGCTACACCTTC
14 | TRBJ2-7 | TRBV4-1 | once | . | CASSQERDTYEQYF | TGCGCCAGCAGCCAAGAACGGGATACCTACGAGCAGTACTTC
16 | TRBJ1-4 | TRBV4-2 | . | . | CASSQELQRAGEKLFF | TGTGCCAGCAGCCAAGAGCTGCAACGGGCAGGGGAAAAACTGTTTTTT
13 | TRBJ1-1 | TRBV30 | . | . | CAWGSRENTEAFF | TGTGCCTGGGGATCCAGGGAAAACACTGAAGCTTTCTTT
16 | TRBJ2-7 | TRBV23-1 | . | . | CASSPPGRGPSYEQYF | TGCGCCAGCAGTCCACCCGGCAGGGGTCCATCCTACGAGCAGTACTTC
14 | TRBJ2-5 | TRBV28 | once | . | CASRLPGQQETQYF | TGTGCCAGCAGGCTTCCAGGACAACAAGAGACCCAGTACTTC
12 | TRBJ2-7 | TRBV30 | . | . | CAWSGSGYEQYF | TGTGCCTGGAGTGGTAGCGGATACGAGCAGTACTTC
12 | TRBJ2-1 | TRBV9 | once | . | CASSLSYNEQFF | TGTGCCAGCAGCTTATCCTACAATGAGCAGTTCTTC
15 | TRBJ1-4 | TRBV28 | . | TRBD1 | CASSTRQGPSEKLFF | TGTGCCAGCAGTACACGACAGGGCCCCAGTGAAAAACTGTTTTTT
13 | TRBJ2-3 | TRBV6-5 | . | . | CASNRGGPDTQYF | TGTGCCAGCAATCGCGGAGGGCCAGATACGCAGTATTTT
11 | TRBJ2-7 | TRBV6-6 | . | TRBD2 | CASSTGLGLNF | TGTGCCAGCAGTACAGGACTAGGGCTCAATTTC
12 | TRBJ1-1 | TRBV11-3 | . | . | CASSLLNTEAFF | TGTGCCAGCAGCCTCCTGAACACTGAAGCTTTCTTT
15 | TRBJ2-1 | TRBV25-1 | . | TRBD2 | CASSESGGLPGEQFF | TGTGCCAGCAGTGAGAGCGGGGGATTGCCGGGTGAGCAGTTCTTC
14 | TRBJ2-7 | TRBV5-5 | . | . | CASSLLGGGYEQYF | TGTGCCAGCAGCTTGTTGGGGGGAGGTTACGAGCAGTACTTC
15 | TRBJ2-1 | TRBV7-9 | . | TRBD2 | CASSFGTSGSYEQFF | TGTGCCAGCAGCTTCGGGACTAGCGGGAGTTATGAGCAGTTCTTC
14 | TRBJ2-3 | TRBV7-9 | . | . | CASSSWRNTDTQYF | TGTGCCAGCAGCTCCTGGAGAAACACAGATACGCAGTATTTT
14 | TRBJ1-1 | TRBV6-5 | . | TRBD1 | CASRTRQGRTEAFF | TGTGCCAGCAGAACTAGACAGGGAAGAACTGAAGCTTTCTTT
16 | TRBJ2-1 | TRBV4-1 | . | TRBD2 | CASSQGASGMRDEQFF | TGCGCCAGCAGCCAAGGGGCTAGCGGGATGAGGGATGAGCAGTTCTTC
14 | TRBJ1-4 | TRBV9 | . | TRBD1 | CASSHGQGNEKLFF | TGTGCCAGCAGCCACGGACAGGGGAATGAAAAACTGTTTTTT
12 | TRBJ1-2 | TRBV5-1 | . | . | CASSSRGDGYTF | TGCGCCAGCAGCTCCCGAGGAGATGGCTACACCTTC
13 | TRBJ2-7 | TRBV4-3 | . | . | CASSQDRSGEQYF | TGCGCCAGCAGCCAAGATAGGTCGGGCGAGCAGTACTTC
14 | TRBJ2-3 | TRBV28 | . | TRBD1 | CASMDRDLVNTQYF | TGTGCCAGCATGGACAGGGACTTAGTCAATACGCAGTATTTT